Only a few counts were recorded for the clone carrying this T cell receptor beta chain. Its target is not known. CDR1 LGHNA and CDR2 YNFKEQ come from the germline V gene. Trimming at V came to 3 bases and at J to 8 bases, leaving 10 bases not matched to a gene. There are 16 residues in the CDR3. This entry is derived from a study of a mutant IDH1 vaccine in newly diagnosed glioma. Here immunoSEQ multiplex PCR was the method, and the copy in TCRdb shows in-frame clones only, minus some. The table lists about 25,000 clones, 65% to 80% of them singletons, with about 9.4% in the top ten. Time point here: week 5, during vaccination. Every single dose of the vaccine, 300 ug of mutant IDH1 20-mer peptide, came with topical imiquimod. Study-wide results and caveats: Immune responses arising from the vaccine appeared in about 92% of patients.

The material was PBMCs, obtained from a glioma patient whose treatment included an IDH1 peptide vaccine. This clonotype originated in a man aged 40-50 years with glioma. The chain combines TRBV4-2 with TRBJ2-1; TRBD1 matches at 10 bases. Here the CDR3 DNA reads TGTGCCAGCAGCCATCTTGCCGGGACAGGGGAGGATGAGCAGTTCTTC. Protein sequence: CASSHLAGTGEDEQFF.